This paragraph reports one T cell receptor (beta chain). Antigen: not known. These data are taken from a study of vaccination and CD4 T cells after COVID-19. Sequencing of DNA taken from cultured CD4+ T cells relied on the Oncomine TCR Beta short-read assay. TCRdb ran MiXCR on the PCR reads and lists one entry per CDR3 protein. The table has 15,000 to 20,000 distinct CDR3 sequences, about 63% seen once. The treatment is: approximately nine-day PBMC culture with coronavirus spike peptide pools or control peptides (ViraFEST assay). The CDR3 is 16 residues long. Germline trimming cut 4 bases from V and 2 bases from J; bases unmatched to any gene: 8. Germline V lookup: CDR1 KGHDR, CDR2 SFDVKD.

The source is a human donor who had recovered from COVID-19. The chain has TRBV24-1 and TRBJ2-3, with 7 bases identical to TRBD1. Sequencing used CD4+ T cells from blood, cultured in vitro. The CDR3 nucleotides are TGTGCCACCAGTGACCCGGGACAGATACTCACAGATACGCAGTATTTT. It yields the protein CATSDPGQILTDTQYF.